The 2 T cell receptor beta chains reported below all come from one sample, sequenced in a study of graft-versus-host responses after intestinal transplantation. For these TCRs, the target antigens are not known. Libraries were prepared by immunoSEQ multiplex PCR; TCRdb keeps only in-frame clonotypes and omits some of them. The data show under 100,000 clones, with roughly 92% seen just once and around 0.38% held by the top ten. The sequencing here drew on unstimulated CD8+ T cells sorted from spleen or lymph node cells, taken before transplant. The receptors derive from a human donor who was the organ donor for an intestinal transplant.

The V and J genes are TRBV9 and TRBJ1-4; TRBD1 agrees at 7 bases. This CDR3 has 15 amino acids. CDR1 SGDLS and CDR2 YYNGEE come from the germline V gene. The junction had 6 bases not matched to a gene; V was cut back by 4 bases and J by 3 bases. In nucleotides, the CDR3 is TGTGCCAGCAGCACAACCGGGACAGCTAATGAAAAACTGTTTTTT. Translating it yields CASSTTGTANEKLFF.

The sample holds one count of this clone. The V call is TRBV11-2, the J call TRBJ2-2; D is undetermined. Looked up from germline, CDR1 is SGHAT and CDR2 is FQNNGV. There are 16 residues in the CDR3. V was shortened by 3 bases and J by 3 bases, with 14 bases between the two germline ends. In nucleotides, the CDR3 is TGTGCCAGCAGCTTTATCCCTAGAGGAGACACCGGGGAGCTGTTTTTT. Protein sequence: CASSFIPRGDTGELFF.